What follows are 3 T cell receptor beta chains derived from one specimen sequenced in a study of shared clonotypes between healthy human individuals. Data came from immunoSEQ multiplex PCR; TCRdb stores just in-frame clones and leaves some out. Altogether roughly 510,000 clones are present, about 75% being singletons, with the ten largest covering under 15%. Sequencing input: PBMCs. The receptors here all came from a woman aged 40 to 55 in good health. Some clones in this sample may be carry-over from other donors' samples.

In its sample, this clone was seen a few times. The chain joins TRBV7-9 to TRBJ1-1; maybe TRBD1 (5 bases). There are 17 residues in the CDR3. Deletions cut 1 base from V and 6 bases from J, with 21 bases between. CDR1 and CDR2 from the germline V gene are SEHNR and FQNEAQ (reference sequence). The DNA for the CDR3 is TGTGCCAGCAGCTTAGGGGGACCGAGGGTCCAAGGCGCTGAAGCTTTCTTT. Protein sequence: CASSLGGPRVQGAEAFF.

This clone has a count of ten or more. V gene TRBV7-9 combines with J gene TRBJ2-7; 7 bases fit TRBD2. After removal of 0 bases from V and 3 bases from J, the junction contained 5 bases not matched to a gene. The CDR3 has 15 amino acids. Germline V gene lookup returns CDR1 SEHNR and CDR2 FQNEAQ (reference sequence). The CDR3 region is CASSLAVTSSYEQYF. CDR3 sequence (DNA): TGTGCCAGCAGCTTAGCAGTGACTAGCAGCTACGAGCAGTACTTC.

This chain links TRBV18 with TRBJ2-2; TRBD2 matches 7 bases. The CDR3 loop spans 16 amino acids. Trimming cost V 0 bases and J 4 bases; bases outside gene matches: 5. Per germline, CDR1 KGHSH and CDR2 LQKENI. The CDR3 bases are TGTGCCAGCTCACCACCGGGCGGGAGAGGCACCGGGGAGCTGTTTTTT. Translating gives CASSPPGGRGTGELFF. Based on the CDR3 plus reference TRBV18 and TRBJ2-2, the full variable domain is NAGVMQNPRHLVRRRGQEARLRCSPMKGHSHVYWYRQLPEEGLKFMVYLQKENIIDESGMPKERFSAEFPKEGPSILRIQQVVRGDSAAYFCASSPPGGRGTGELFFGEGSRLTVL.